These 5 T cell receptor beta chains were sequenced from one sample in a study of blood T cell repertoires in COVID-19. The method was immunoSEQ multiplex PCR; TCRdb's version includes in-frame clones alone and lacks a portion of them. This table has about 250,000 clones, 80% to 90% appearing once. Sequenced input: PBMCs or T cells enriched from blood (not recorded which). These receptors were obtained from a woman in her thirties with acute COVID-19.

In DNA form, the CDR3 reads TGTGCTAGTGGTCCGCGACAGAACACCTACGAGCAGTACTTC. Amino acids: CASGPRQNTYEQYF. V gene TRBV12-5 combines with J gene TRBJ2-7; D possibly corresponds to TRBD1 (5 bases). This CDR3 has 14 residues. The V end lost 5 bases, the J end lost 2 bases, and 13 bases lay between the germline ends. CDR1 LGHNT and CDR2 FRNRAP come from the germline V gene.

The V call is TRBV9, the J call TRBJ2-1, with TRBD1 as a possible D gene (5 bases). V lost 2 bases and J lost 2, with 11 bases in between. The CDR3 is made up of 15 amino acids. The germline CDR1 and CDR2 sequences are SGDLS and YYNGEE. The CDR3 region has the DNA TGTGCCAGCAGCGTCACCCAGGGTCCCTACAATGAGCAGTTCTTC. It codes for CASSVTQGPYNEQFF. The full variable domain, in which reference TRBV9 and TRBJ2-1 provide the parts outside the CDR3, is DSGVTQTPKHLITATGQRVTLRCSPRSGDLSVYWYQQSLDQGLQFLIQYYNGEERAKGNILERFSAQQFPDLHSELNLSSLELGDSALYFCASSVTQGPYNEQFFGPGTRLTVL.

Turning to this clone: A junction end diverges from the germline sequence, so it may reflect a read error. The chain recombines TRBV7-7 with TRBJ2-5, with 7 nucleotides matching TRBD1. Germline V gene lookup returns CDR1 SSHAT and CDR2 FNYEAQ (reference sequence). This CDR3 has 14 amino acids. The chain's CDR3 is CASSLNQGEETQYF. The DNA of the CDR3 is TGTGCTAGCAGCTTAAATCAGGGGGAAGAGACCCAGTACTTC. The variable domain in full, with the rest retrieved from reference TRBV7-7 and TRBJ2-5, is GAGVSQSPRYKVTKRGQDVTLRCDPISSHATLYWYQQALGQGPEFLTYFNYEAQPDKSGLPSDRFSAERPEGSISTLTIQRTEQRDSAMYRCASSLNQGEETQYFGPGTRLLVL.

The CDR3 loop is CASSSYEQYF. CDR3 nucleotide sequence: TGTGCCAGCAGCTCTTACGAGCAGTACTTC. The chain uses TRBV7-9 and TRBJ2-7; no reliable D call. There are 10 residues in the CDR3. Germline CDR1 is SEHNR and CDR2 is FQNEAQ (reference sequence). With 4 bases removed from V and 4 bases from J, the gap between germline ends came to 2 bases.

V gene TRBV6-2 or TRBV6-3 combines with J gene TRBJ2-3, with a tentative D call TRBD1 (5 bases). The CDR3 has 13 residues. Per the germline V gene, CDR1 is MNHEY and CDR2 is SVGEGT. The V and J ends lost 0 bases and 6 bases respectively, with 7 bases between them. Here the CDR3 DNA reads TGTGCCAGCAGTTACTCCAGGGTTGATACGCAGTATTTT. Protein: CASSYSRVDTQYF.